Presented here are 18 T cell receptor beta chains from one specimen sequenced in a study of cytomegalovirus exposure and HLA in healthy donors. PCR involved 60 Vbeta and 13 Jbeta primers. Sequencing was performed with immunoSEQ multiplex PCR; in TCRdb, only in-frame clones are kept and a portion is missing. The sample includes 120,000 or so clones, approximately 76% of them seen just once. Sequencing was performed on PBMCs. Source of these receptors: a man aged 60 to 75 in good health and CMV-seropositive.

The chain links TRBV2 to TRBJ2-5, with D unclear. This CDR3 region has 12 residues. Germline CDR1 SNHLY, CDR2 FYNNEI. V was trimmed by 6 bases and J by 4 bases, leaving 9 bases between them. CDR3 region: CASRSSTETQYF. DNA for the CDR3: TGTGCCAGCAGGAGTAGCACAGAGACCCAGTACTTC.

This chain links TRBV9 with TRBJ2-1; D perhaps matches TRBD2 (6 bases). The CDR3 sequence is 15 residues long. The V and J ends lost 0 bases and 2 bases respectively, with 9 bases between them. Germline CDR1 reads SGDLS; CDR2 reads YYNGEE. Here the CDR3 DNA reads TGTGCCAGCAGCGTAGACGGGAGAACCTACAATGAGCAGTTCTTC. Its translation: CASSVDGRTYNEQFF.

The chain employs TRBV6-5 and TRBJ2-1, with D possibly matching TRBD2 (5 bases). The germline V and J ends were trimmed by 0 bases and 0 bases, with 9 bases remaining between them. Germline V gene data show CDR1 as MNHEY and CDR2 as SVGAGI. The CDR3 consists of 16 residues. DNA for the CDR3: TGTGCCAGCAGTTACTCCCCCCGGGGCTCCTACAATGAGCAGTTCTTC. This codes for CASSYSPRGSYNEQFF.

The chain carries TRBV6-1 and TRBJ2-2, with TRBD1 matching 7 bases. The J segment lost 2 bases and the V segment lost 4 bases, leaving 1 base of the junction unmatched. The CDR3 contains 14 residues. Germline CDR1 MNHNS, CDR2 SASEGT. CDR3 sequence: CASSGQGNTGELFF. CDR3 sequence (DNA): TGTGCCAGCAGTGGACAGGGCAACACCGGGGAGCTGTTTTTT.

The DNA for the CDR3 is TGTGCCAGCAGTTACTCCCTGTCCCTCGTCCTGGAAGCTTTCTTT. This translates into CASSYSLSLVLEAFF. The genes are TRBV6-8 and TRBJ1-1; D is uncertain. Trimming pared 0 bases from V and 8 bases from J, leaving 16 bases between. The CDR3 length is 15 residues. Germline assignment: CDR1 MNHGY and CDR2 SAAAGT.

This clone was counted once. This chain uses TRBV11-2 with TRBJ2-3; TRBD2 matches 9 bases. The ends lost 1 base at V and 1 base at J; junction bases unmatched: 6. This CDR3 is 17 amino acids long. CDR1 is SGHAT, CDR2 FQNNGV, per germline. CDR3 nucleotide sequence: TGTGCCAGCAGCTTAGGAGAGAGACTAGCGGGCACAGATACGCAGTATTTT. As protein: CASSLGERLAGTDTQYF.

The rearrangement joins TRBV30 to TRBJ2-5; D is unresolved. In germline, CDR1 is GTSNPN, CDR2 SVGIG (reference sequence). The CDR3 loop spans 11 amino acids. The V end lost 4 bases, the J end lost 0 bases, and 3 bases lay between the germline ends. CDR3 bases: TGTGCCTGGACAAACCAAGAGACCCAGTACTTC. This translates into CAWTNQETQYF. Full variable domain (remainder filled in from reference TRBV30 and TRBJ2-5): SQTIHQWPATLVQPVGSPLSLECTVEGTSNPNLYWYRQAAGRGLQLLFYSVGIGQISSEVPQNLSASRPQDRQFILSSKKLLLSDSGFYLCAWTNQETQYFGPGTRLLVL.

This chain joins TRBV18 and TRBJ2-7, with D possibly being TRBD1 (6 bases). Germline V gene data show CDR1 as KGHSH and CDR2 as LQKENI. V shed 5 bases and J shed 0 bases, with 8 bases lying between them. The CDR3 is made up of 13 amino acids. The CDR3 region has the DNA TGTGCCAGCTCAAGGACAGTCTCCTACGAGCAGTACTTC. The encoded protein is CASSRTVSYEQYF.

This sequence joins TRBV12-5 and TRBJ2-7, with D hard to call. This CDR3 spans 13 amino acids. V was pared by 6 bases and J by 0 bases, with 9 bases between. Germline lookup yields CDR1 LGHNT and CDR2 FRNRAP. The CDR3, as DNA: TGTGCTAGTGGCCGTTTACTCTCCTACGAGCAGTACTTC. Its protein is CASGRLLSYEQYF. Full variable domain (missing parts from reference TRBV12-5 and TRBJ2-7): DARVTQTPRHKVTEMGQEVTMRCQPILGHNTVFWYRQTMMQGLELLAYFRNRAPLDDSGMPKDRFSAEMPDATLATLKIQPSEPRDSAVYFCASGRLLSYEQYFGPGTRLTVT.

This chain joins TRBV7-9 and TRBJ1-1; possibly TRBD1 for D (6 bases). The V gene lost 4 bases and the J gene lost 5 bases, with 14 bases spanning the gap. The CDR3 has 14 residues. Germline loops: CDR1 SEHNR, CDR2 FQNEAQ (reference sequence). CDR3 amino acids: CASSWGWGPTEAFF. CDR3 nucleotides: TGTGCCAGCAGCTGGGGCTGGGGGCCTACTGAAGCTTTCTTT. Supplemented by reference TRBV7-9 and TRBJ1-1, the full variable domain reads DTGVSQNPRHKITKRGQNVTFRCDPISEHNRLYWYRQTLGQGPEFLTYFQNEAQLEKSRLLSDRFSAERPKGSFSTLEIQRTEQGDSAMYLCASSWGWGPTEAFFGQGTRLTVV.

The V call is TRBV4-1, the J call TRBJ2-3, with TRBD1 as a possible D gene (6 bases). This CDR3 region has 15 residues. Trimming stripped 6 bases from V and 0 bases from J, with 13 bases between. From germline, CDR1 is MGHRA and CDR2 YSYEKL. CDR3: CASRRTVTSTDTQYF. The CDR3 DNA reads TGCGCCAGCAGGCGGACAGTAACTAGCACAGATACGCAGTATTTT.

The V and J genes are TRBV28 and TRBJ1-2, with 7 bases aligning to TRBD1. CDR3 length equals 12 residues. Germline lookup yields CDR1 MDHEN and CDR2 SYDVKM. The trim removed 6 bases at V and 7 bases at J, leaving 5 bases unmatched. CDR3 sequence: CASSDRELGYTF. CDR3 in DNA: TGTGCCAGCAGCGACAGGGAACTTGGCTACACCTTC.

This chain links TRBV5-6 with TRBJ2-5, with TRBD1 as a possible D gene (6 bases). The better agreement between TRBJ2-7 and the DNA end casts doubt on the J call. Germline V lookup: CDR1 SGHDT, CDR2 YYEEEE. The CDR3 runs to 12 residues. This chain's CDR3 is CASSRGGYEQYF. The CDR3 DNA sequence: TGTGCCAGCAGCCGAGGGGGCTACGAGCAGTACTTC.

For this clone: Other DNA sequences from this sample encode an identical CDR3 as well. This sequence joins TRBV5-1 and TRBJ2-2; 9 bases match TRBD1. Germline CDR1 SGHRS, CDR2 YFSETQ. The CDR3 covers 14 residues. The V segment lost 4 bases and the J segment 4 bases; nucleotides outside the gene matches: 2. The CDR3 DNA follows: TGCGCCAGCAGCCCGGACAGGGGCACCGGGGAGCTGTTTTTT. Protein sequence: CASSPDRGTGELFF.

The rearrangement links TRBV15 to TRBJ2-1; TRBD1 might be the D (5 bases). Trimming pared 7 bases from V and 4 bases from J, leaving 8 bases between. Germline V gene sequence: CDR1 LNHNV, CDR2 YYDKDF (reference sequence). This CDR3 has 12 amino acids. This CDR3 reads CATKDTYNEQFF. In DNA form, the CDR3 reads TGTGCCACCAAGGACACTTACAATGAGCAGTTCTTC.

The J gene is TRBJ2-2, the V gene TRBV2, with a weak D call TRBD2 (5 bases). CDR1 is SNHLY and CDR2 is FYNNEI in the germline V gene. This CDR3 is built from 13 residues. The ends were cut back, 2 bases at V and 6 bases at J, with 7 bases in the middle. The CDR3 DNA reads TGTGCCAGCAGTGAACGGGAAGCCGGGGAGCTGTTTTTT. Its translation is CASSEREAGELFF.

The chain is built from TRBV2 and TRBJ2-2, with D possibly TRBD2 on 6 matching bases. The germline CDR1 and CDR2 sequences are SNHLY and FYNNEI. V was pared by 6 bases and J by 12 bases, with 20 bases between. There are 14 residues in the CDR3. This CDR3 reads CASSPAEGALKLFF. DNA of the CDR3: TGTGCCAGCAGCCCAGCGGAGGGTGCCCTGAAGCTGTTTTTT.

V and J are TRBV30 and TRBJ1-1; 8 bases are a match to TRBD1. V was clipped by 7 bases and J by 6 bases; unmatched bases: 13. Germline V gene sequence: CDR1 GTSNPN, CDR2 SVGIG (reference sequence). The CDR3 consists of 14 residues. CDR3 residues: CAYAHRGQVAEAFF. CDR3 bases: TGTGCCTACGCTCACAGGGGACAGGTGGCTGAAGCTTTCTTT.